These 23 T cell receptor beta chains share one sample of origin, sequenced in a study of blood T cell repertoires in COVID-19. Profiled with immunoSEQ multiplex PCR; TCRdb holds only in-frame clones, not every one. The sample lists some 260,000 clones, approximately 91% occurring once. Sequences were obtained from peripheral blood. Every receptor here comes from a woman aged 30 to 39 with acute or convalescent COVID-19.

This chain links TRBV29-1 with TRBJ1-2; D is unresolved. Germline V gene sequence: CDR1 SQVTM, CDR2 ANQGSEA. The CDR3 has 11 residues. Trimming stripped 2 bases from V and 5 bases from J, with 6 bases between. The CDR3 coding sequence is TGCAGCGTTGAATCTAGTTATGGCTACACCTTC. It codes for CSVESSYGYTF.

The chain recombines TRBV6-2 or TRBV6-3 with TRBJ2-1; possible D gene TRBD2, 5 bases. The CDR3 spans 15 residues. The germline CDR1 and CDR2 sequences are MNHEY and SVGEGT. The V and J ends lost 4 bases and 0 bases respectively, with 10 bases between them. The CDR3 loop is CASSWVSGSYNEQFF. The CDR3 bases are TGTGCCAGCAGTTGGGTCAGCGGCTCCTACAATGAGCAGTTCTTC.

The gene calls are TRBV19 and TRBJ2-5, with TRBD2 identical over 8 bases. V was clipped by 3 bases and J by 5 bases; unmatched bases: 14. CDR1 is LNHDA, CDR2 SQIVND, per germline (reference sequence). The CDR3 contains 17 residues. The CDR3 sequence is CASSISAGGLLFETQYF. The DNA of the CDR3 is TGTGCCAGTAGTATTAGCGCGGGAGGCCTTTTGTTTGAGACCCAGTACTTC.

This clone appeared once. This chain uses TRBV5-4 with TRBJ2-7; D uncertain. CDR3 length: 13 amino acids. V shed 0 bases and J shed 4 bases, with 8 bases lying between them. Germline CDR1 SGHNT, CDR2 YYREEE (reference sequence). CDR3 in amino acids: CASSLAPGYEQYF. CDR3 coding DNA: TGTGCCAGCAGCTTGGCCCCCGGTTACGAGCAGTACTTC. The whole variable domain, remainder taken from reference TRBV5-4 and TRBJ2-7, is ETGVTQSPTHLIKTRGQQVTLRCSSQSGHNTVSWYQQALGQGPQFIFQYYREEENGRGNFPPRFSGLQFPNYSSELNVNALELDDSALYLCASSLAPGYEQYFGPGTRLTVT.

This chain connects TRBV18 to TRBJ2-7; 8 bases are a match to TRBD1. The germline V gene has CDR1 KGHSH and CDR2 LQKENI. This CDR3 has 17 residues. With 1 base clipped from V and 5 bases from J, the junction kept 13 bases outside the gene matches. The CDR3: CASSPLAGTGVWDEQYF. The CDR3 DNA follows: TGTGCCAGCTCACCACTAGCCGGGACAGGCGTCTGGGACGAGCAGTACTTC.

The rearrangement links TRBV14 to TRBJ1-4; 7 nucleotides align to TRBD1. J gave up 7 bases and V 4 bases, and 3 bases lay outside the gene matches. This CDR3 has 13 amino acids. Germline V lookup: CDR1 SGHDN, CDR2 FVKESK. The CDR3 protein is CASSPRQGEKLFF. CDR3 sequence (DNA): TGTGCCAGCAGCCCACGACAGGGTGAAAAACTGTTTTTT.

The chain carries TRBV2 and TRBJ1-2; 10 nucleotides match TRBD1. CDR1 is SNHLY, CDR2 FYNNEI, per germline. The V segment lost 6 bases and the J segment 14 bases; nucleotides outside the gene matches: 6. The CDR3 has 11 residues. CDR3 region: CASREDRGVTF. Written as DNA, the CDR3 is TGTGCCAGCAGGGAGGACAGGGGGGTAACCTTC.

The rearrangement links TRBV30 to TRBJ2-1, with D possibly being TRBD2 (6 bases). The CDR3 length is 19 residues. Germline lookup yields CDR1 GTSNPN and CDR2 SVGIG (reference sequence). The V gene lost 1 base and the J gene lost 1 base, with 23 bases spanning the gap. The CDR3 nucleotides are TGTGCCTGGAGTGCCCGCCCCCCTTTAGTGGGGAGGTCCTACAATGAGCAGTTCTTC. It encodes CAWSARPPLVGRSYNEQFF.

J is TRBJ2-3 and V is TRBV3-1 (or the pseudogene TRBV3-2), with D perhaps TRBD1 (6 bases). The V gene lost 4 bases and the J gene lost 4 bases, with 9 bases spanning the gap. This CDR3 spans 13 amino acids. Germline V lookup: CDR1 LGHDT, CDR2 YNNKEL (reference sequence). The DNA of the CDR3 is TGTGCCAGCAGCCTACAGGGTTCAGATACGCAGTATTTT. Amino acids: CASSLQGSDTQYF.

In nucleotides, the CDR3 is TGTGCCTGGAGTCCCTTAAGTAGTTCCCAGTTCTTC. Translating gives CAWSPLSSSQFF. The rearrangement links TRBV30 to TRBJ2-1; D not certain. Germline V gives CDR1 GTSNPN, CDR2 SVGIG (reference sequence). This CDR3 is built from 12 residues. V dropped 2 bases and J dropped 13 bases, with 15 bases sitting between them.

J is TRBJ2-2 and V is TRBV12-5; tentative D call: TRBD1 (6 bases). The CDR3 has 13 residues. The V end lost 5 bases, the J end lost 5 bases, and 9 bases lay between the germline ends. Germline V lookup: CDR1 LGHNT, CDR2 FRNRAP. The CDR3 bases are TGTGCTAGTGGTGAACAGGGTACCGGGGAGCTGTTTTTT. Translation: CASGEQGTGELFF.

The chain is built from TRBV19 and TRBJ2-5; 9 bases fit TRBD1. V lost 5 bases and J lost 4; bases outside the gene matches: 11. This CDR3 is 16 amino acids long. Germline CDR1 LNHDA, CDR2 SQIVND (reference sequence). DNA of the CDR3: TGTGCCAGTAGTCCCCGGGACAGGGCCTGGGGAGAGACCCAGTACTTC. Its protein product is CASSPRDRAWGETQYF.

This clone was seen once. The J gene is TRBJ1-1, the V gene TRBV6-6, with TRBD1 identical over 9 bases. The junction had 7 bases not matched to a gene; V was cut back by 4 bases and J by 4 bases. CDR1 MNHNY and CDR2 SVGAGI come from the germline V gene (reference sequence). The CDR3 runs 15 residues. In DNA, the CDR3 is TGTGCCAGCAGTTCCCGGGACAGGGTGGGCACTGAAGCTTTCTTT. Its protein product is CASSSRDRVGTEAFF.

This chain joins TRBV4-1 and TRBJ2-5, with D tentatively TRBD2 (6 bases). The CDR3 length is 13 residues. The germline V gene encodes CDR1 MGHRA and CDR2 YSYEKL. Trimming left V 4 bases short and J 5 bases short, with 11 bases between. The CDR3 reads CASSPLGGETQYF. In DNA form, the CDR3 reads TGCGCCAGCAGCCCCCTGGGAGGCGAGACCCAGTACTTC.

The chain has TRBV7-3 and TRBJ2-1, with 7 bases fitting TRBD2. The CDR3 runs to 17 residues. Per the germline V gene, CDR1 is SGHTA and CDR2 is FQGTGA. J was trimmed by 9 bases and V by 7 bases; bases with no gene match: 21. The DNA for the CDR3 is TGTGCCAGCATCGCGATCGGACCTAGCGGCCTATTTAGTGAGCAGTTCTTC. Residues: CASIAIGPSGLFSEQFF.

As DNA, the CDR3 is TGCGCCAGCAGAGTCGAATCATTAGCAACGCGGGATATAGATACGCAGTATTTT. It encodes CASRVESLATRDIDTQYF. The chain combines TRBV5-1 with TRBJ2-3; perhaps TRBD2 as D (6 bases). This CDR3 spans 18 amino acids. In germline, CDR1 is SGHRS, CDR2 YFSETQ. The germline V and J ends were trimmed by 5 bases and 5 bases, with 27 bases remaining between them.

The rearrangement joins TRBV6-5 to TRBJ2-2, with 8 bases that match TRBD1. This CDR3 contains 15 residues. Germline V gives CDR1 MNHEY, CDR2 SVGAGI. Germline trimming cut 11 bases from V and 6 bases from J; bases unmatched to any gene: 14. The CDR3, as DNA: TGTGCCCGTCGACGGCAGGGGGCGACCCCCGGGGAGCTGTTTTTT. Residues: CARRRQGATPGELFF.

CDR3 nucleotides: TGCGCCAGCAGTGAGTCTAAATGGGACAGGGACAATGAGCAGTTCTTC. This codes for CASSESKWDRDNEQFF. The V call is TRBV10-2, the J call TRBJ2-1, with 9 bases fitting TRBD1. After removal of 0 bases from V and 5 bases from J, the junction contained 5 bases not matched to a gene. The germline gives CDR1 WSHSY, CDR2 SAAADI. The CDR3 contains 16 residues.

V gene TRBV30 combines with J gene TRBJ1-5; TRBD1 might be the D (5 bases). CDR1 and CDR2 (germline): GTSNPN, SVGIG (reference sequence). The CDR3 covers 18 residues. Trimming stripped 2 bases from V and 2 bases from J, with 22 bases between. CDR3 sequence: CAWSQEGRGGVGNQPQHF. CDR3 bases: TGTGCCTGGAGTCAGGAGGGACGGGGGGGAGTTGGCAATCAGCCCCAGCATTTT.

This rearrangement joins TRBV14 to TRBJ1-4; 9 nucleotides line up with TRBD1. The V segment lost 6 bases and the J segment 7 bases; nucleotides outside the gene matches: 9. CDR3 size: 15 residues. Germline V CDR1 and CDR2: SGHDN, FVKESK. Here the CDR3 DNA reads TGTGCCAGCAGTGACGGGACAGGGTTCGGTGAAAAACTGTTTTTT. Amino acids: CASSDGTGFGEKLFF.

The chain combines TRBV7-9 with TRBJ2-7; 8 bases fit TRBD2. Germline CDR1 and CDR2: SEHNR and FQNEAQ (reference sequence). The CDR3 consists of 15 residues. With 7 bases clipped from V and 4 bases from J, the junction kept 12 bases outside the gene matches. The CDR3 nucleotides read TGTGCCAGCACCCGCAACCCCCTAGCGGGTTACGAGCAGTACTTC. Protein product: CASTRNPLAGYEQYF.

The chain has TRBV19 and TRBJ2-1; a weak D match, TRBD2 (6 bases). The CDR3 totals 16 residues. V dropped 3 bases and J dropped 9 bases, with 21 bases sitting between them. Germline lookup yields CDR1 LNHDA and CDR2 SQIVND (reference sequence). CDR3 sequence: CASSIVAEVAFGEQFF. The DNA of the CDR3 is TGTGCCAGTAGTATTGTAGCGGAGGTAGCATTTGGTGAGCAGTTCTTC.

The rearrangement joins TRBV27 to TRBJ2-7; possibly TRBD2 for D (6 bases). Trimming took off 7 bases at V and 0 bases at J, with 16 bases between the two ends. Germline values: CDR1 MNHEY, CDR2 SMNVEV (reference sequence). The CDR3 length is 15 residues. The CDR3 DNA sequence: TGTGCCAGCACCGTAAGCGGGTTATTCTCCTACGAGCAGTACTTC. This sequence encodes CASTVSGLFSYEQYF.